The 21 T cell receptor beta chains reported below all come from one sample, sequenced in a study of control samples from healthy donors and cancer patients. Assay used: immunoSEQ multiplex PCR; TCRdb lists only in-frame clones, some missing. The profile shows over 60,000 clones, 70% to 90% of them singletons. The sequenced sample was PBMCs. These receptors all come from a woman aged 60-75 years with head and neck cancer.

J is TRBJ1-2 and V is TRBV30; a weak D match, TRBD1 (5 bases). CDR3 length: 15 amino acids. The germline V gene has CDR1 GTSNPN and CDR2 SVGIG (reference sequence). With 1 base removed from V and 1 base from J, the gap between germline ends came to 13 bases. The chain's CDR3 is CAWSDRPLRNYGYTF. The DNA of the CDR3 is TGTGCCTGGAGTGACAGGCCCCTCCGTAACTATGGCTACACCTTC.

The chain uses TRBV2 and TRBJ2-7; a weak D match, TRBD2 (6 bases). V lost 4 bases and J 6 bases, leaving 13 bases between the germline ends. Per germline, CDR1 SNHLY and CDR2 FYNNEI. This CDR3 has 13 amino acids. CDR3: CASSGTTWGEQYF. In nucleotides, the CDR3 is TGTGCCAGCAGTGGGACTACCTGGGGCGAGCAGTACTTC.

The J gene is TRBJ1-1, the V gene TRBV28, with TRBD1 matching over 7 bases. The trim removed 5 bases at V and 3 bases at J, leaving 9 bases unmatched. This CDR3 contains 15 residues. Germline V gene lookup returns CDR1 MDHEN and CDR2 SYDVKM. CDR3 protein: CASSIYRDSHTEAFF. Here the CDR3 DNA reads TGTGCCAGCAGTATTTACCGGGACAGTCACACTGAAGCTTTCTTT. Drawing the rest from reference TRBV28 and TRBJ1-1, the complete variable domain is DVKVTQSSRYLVKRTGEKVFLECVQDMDHENMFWYRQDPGLGLRLIYFSYDVKMKEKGDIPEGYSVSREKKERFSLILESASTNQTSMYLCASSIYRDSHTEAFFGQGTRLTVV.

In its sample, this clone was seen a few times. The V call is TRBV14, the J call TRBJ1-1; possible D gene TRBD1, 5 bases. From germline, CDR1 is SGHDN and CDR2 FVKESK. The CDR3 covers 15 residues. V was pared by 4 bases and J by 4 bases, with 16 bases between. Here the CDR3 DNA reads TGTGCCAGCAGCCCTCTGGGTAAGGGGATCACTGAAGCTTTCTTT. This sequence encodes CASSPLGKGITEAFF.

The chain employs TRBV28 and TRBJ2-7; D possibly matches TRBD1 or TRBD2 (9 bases each). The germline gives CDR1 MDHEN, CDR2 SYDVKM. The CDR3 is made up of 19 amino acids. Trimming cost V 5 bases and J 0 bases, with 26 bases left between them. CDR3 residues: CASSRGGGQGRASSYEQYF. CDR3 in DNA: TGTGCCAGCAGTCGCGGGGGGGGACAGGGTAGAGCTAGCTCCTACGAGCAGTACTTC.

The chain uses TRBV9 and TRBJ2-1, with TRBD2 matching over 7 bases. In germline, CDR1 is SGDLS, CDR2 YYNGEE. V lost 3 bases, J lost 5 bases, and 11 bases stayed unmatched. The CDR3 is made up of 16 amino acids. The CDR3, as DNA: TGTGCCAGCAGCGCCGGTGCTGCGGGAGTAAACAATGAGCAGTTCTTC. Translation gives CASSAGAAGVNNEQFF.

Written as DNA, the CDR3 is TGTGCCAGCAGCTTAACCGGACAAGTAGGTCAGCCCCAGCATTTT. Translated, it gives CASSLTGQVGQPQHF. The chain carries TRBV5-6 and TRBJ1-5; maybe TRBD1 (5 bases). Per the germline V gene, CDR1 is SGHDT and CDR2 is YYEEEE. The ends were cut back, 2 bases at V and 6 bases at J, with 15 bases in the middle. This CDR3 is built from 15 residues.

This clone was seen just once. This chain joins TRBV2 and TRBJ2-5; unclear D gene. Per germline, CDR1 SNHLY and CDR2 FYNNEI. The CDR3 sequence is 14 residues long. Trimming shortened V by 3 bases and J by 4 bases, and 12 bases separated the two germline ends. Here the CDR3 DNA reads TGTGCCAGCAGTGACGGCTGGGTGCGAGAGACCCAGTACTTC. This encodes CASSDGWVRETQYF.

This chain joins TRBV6-5 and TRBJ2-2; D ambiguous. V gave up 0 bases and J gave up 0 bases, with 5 bases separating them. Germline CDR1 and CDR2: MNHEY and SVGAGI. This CDR3 comprises 15 residues. CDR3 in DNA: TGTGCCAGCAGTTACTCCCTACCGAACACCGGGGAGCTGTTTTTT. Protein: CASSYSLPNTGELFF.

The chain employs TRBV3-1 (or the pseudogene TRBV3-2) and TRBJ2-7; 7 nucleotides line up with TRBD2. The ends lost 8 bases at V and 1 base at J; junction bases unmatched: 5. The CDR3 is 13 amino acids. Germline V CDR1 and CDR2: LGHDT, YNNKEL (reference sequence). This CDR3 is CASWGGNSYEQYF. The DNA of the CDR3 is TGTGCCAGCTGGGGGGGAAATTCCTACGAGCAGTACTTC.

The CDR3 nucleotides are TGTGCCACTCATAGGGCCAGCTCCTATAATTCACCCCTCCACTTT. Translated: CATHRASSYNSPLHF. The chain joins TRBV6-5 to TRBJ1-6; D is uncertain. The CDR3 covers 15 residues. Germline V lookup: CDR1 MNHEY, CDR2 SVGAGI. V lost 10 bases and J 0 bases, leaving 13 bases between the germline ends.

The rearrangement joins TRBV11-2 to TRBJ1-2; 8 bases fit TRBD1. Germline CDR1 reads SGHAT; CDR2 reads FQNNGV. The junction had 14 bases not matched to a gene; V was cut back by 5 bases and J by 3 bases. The CDR3 extends over 17 amino acids. The CDR3 bases are TGTGCCAGCAGCCTAACCGGGACAGGCTTCTCGCACTATGGCTACACCTTC. It encodes CASSLTGTGFSHYGYTF.

Points on this clone: The same CDR3 can be traced to other DNA sequences in this sample. CDR3 amino acids: CAWTGGFGNTIYF. DNA of the CDR3: TGTGCCTGGACCGGGGGCTTTGGAAACACCATATATTTT. The genes are TRBV30 and TRBJ1-3; D may be TRBD1 (6 bases). Per the germline V gene, CDR1 is GTSNPN and CDR2 is SVGIG (reference sequence). The CDR3 is 13 residues long. Trimming removed 4 bases from V and 3 bases from J, with 10 bases in between.

The chain employs TRBV2 and TRBJ1-2; D is unresolved. Germline loops: CDR1 SNHLY, CDR2 FYNNEI. V was cut by 7 bases and J by 4 bases, with 10 bases left in between. This CDR3 has 12 residues. The CDR3 DNA follows: TGTGCCAGCATAGCAGTGACCTATGGCTACACCTTC. Protein: CASIAVTYGYTF.

The chain combines TRBV7-2 with TRBJ1-2; the match to TRBD1 covers 11 bases. Germline loops: CDR1 SGHTA, CDR2 FQGNSA. V shed 5 bases and J 8 bases; nucleotides not matched to a gene: 13. The CDR3 totals 16 residues. CDR3 DNA: TGTGCCAGCAGCCCCAGGGTTGCGGGGGACAGGGGGGGCTACACCTTC. The encoded protein is CASSPRVAGDRGGYTF.

This clone was seen once. V and J are TRBV7-8 and TRBJ2-1; D is unclear. V was trimmed by 5 bases and J by 2 bases, leaving 7 bases between them. Germline-derived CDR1 and CDR2 are SGHVS and FQNEAQ. There are 13 residues in the CDR3. The CDR3 region is CASSPMTYNEQFF. The CDR3 coding sequence is TGTGCCAGCAGCCCGATGACCTACAATGAGCAGTTCTTC. Variable domain in full (rest from reference TRBV7-8 and TRBJ2-1): GAGVSQSPRYKVAKRGQDVALRCDPISGHVSLFWYQQALGQGPEFLTYFQNEAQLDKSGLPSDRFFAERPEGSVSTLKIQRTQQEDSAVYLCASSPMTYNEQFFGPGTRLTVL.

The DNA for the CDR3 is TGTGCCAGTAGTACTGACAGGGCCAATCAGCCCCAGCATTTT. Translating gives CASSTDRANQPQHF. The chain links TRBV19 to TRBJ1-5, with 7 bases that match TRBD1. The length of the CDR3 is 14 residues. Per germline, CDR1 LNHDA and CDR2 SQIVND (reference sequence). J gave up 3 bases and V 4 bases, and 3 bases lay outside the gene matches.

V gene TRBV7-8 combines with J gene TRBJ2-3; 11 bases line up with TRBD2. The germline V gene encodes CDR1 SGHVS and CDR2 FQNEAQ. The length of the CDR3 is 15 residues. Unmatched junction bases numbered 7, after V lost 4 bases and J lost 7 bases. The CDR3 reads CASSSTSGVLNTQYF. The CDR3 region has the DNA TGTGCCAGCAGCTCGACTAGCGGGGTCCTAAATACGCAGTATTTT.

This chain connects TRBV29-1 to TRBJ1-1; no reliable D call. The CDR3 spans 13 residues. Germline V gene sequence: CDR1 SQVTM, CDR2 ANQGSEA. V was clipped by 4 bases and J by 3 bases, with 12 bases between them. CDR3 sequence: CSVGSERYTEAFF. CDR3 in DNA: TGCAGCGTTGGGAGTGAGAGGTACACTGAAGCTTTCTTT.

The chain links TRBV6-1 to TRBJ1-1; no clear D gene. Trimming stripped 2 bases from V and 2 bases from J, with 15 bases between. This CDR3 contains 16 residues. Germline assignment: CDR1 MNHNS and CDR2 SASEGT. CDR3 DNA sequence: TGTGCCAGCAGTGAATCTATGCCCCCTGATAACACTGAAGCTTTCTTT. Its protein product is CASSESMPPDNTEAFF.

V is TRBV5-8 and J is TRBJ1-5, with 12 bases identical to TRBD1. The CDR3 is made up of 15 amino acids. Per germline, CDR1 SGHTS and CDR2 YDEGEE. The trim removed 4 bases at V and 5 bases at J, leaving 4 bases unmatched. CDR3 amino acids: CASSSGTGGYQPQHF. CDR3 DNA sequence: TGTGCCAGCAGCAGCGGGACAGGGGGCTATCAGCCCCAGCATTTT.